This entry lists 13 T cell receptor beta chains sequenced from one sample in a study of cytomegalovirus exposure and HLA in healthy donors. It was with 60 Vbeta and 13 Jbeta primers that the PCR ran. Profiling relied on immunoSEQ multiplex PCR, and the TCRdb table lists in-frame clones only, not all of them. Among around 99,000 clones listed, around 85% were seen once. The sequencing sample was made of PBMCs. These TCRs come from a man aged 25 to 40 in good health and CMV-seronegative.

The chain employs TRBV6-1 and TRBJ2-1; TRBD2 aligns across 9 bases. V lost 3 bases to trimming and J lost 2 bases; unmatched junction nucleotides: 2. The germline V gene has CDR1 MNHNS and CDR2 SASEGT. The CDR3 spans 15 residues. The CDR3 bases are TGTGCCAGCAGTGAGGCTAGCGGGACCTACAATGAGCAGTTCTTC. It is translated as CASSEASGTYNEQFF.

The table lists this clone with a count of one. The chain uses TRBV30 and TRBJ2-5; TRBD2 agrees at 10 bases. Germline V gene lookup returns CDR1 GTSNPN and CDR2 SVGIG (reference sequence). The J segment lost 2 bases and the V segment lost 6 bases, leaving 6 bases of the junction unmatched. The CDR3 totals 14 residues. The CDR3 region has the DNA TGTGCCTGCCTGATAGCGGGAGGACAAGAGACCCAGTACTTC. The encoded protein is CACLIAGGQETQYF.

This chain links TRBV2 with TRBJ2-7; D possibly corresponds to TRBD1 (5 bases). The germline gives CDR1 SNHLY, CDR2 FYNNEI. The CDR3 runs to 13 residues. Trimming took 8 bases from V and 2 from J, leaving 13 bases between them. The CDR3 sequence is CASFFTGTYEQYF. DNA of the CDR3: TGTGCCAGCTTCTTCACAGGAACCTACGAGCAGTACTTC.

In its sample, this clone was seen a few times. This chain uses TRBV6-5 with TRBJ2-1; TRBD2 might be the D (5 bases). The CDR3 sequence is 12 residues long. The germline V gene encodes CDR1 MNHEY and CDR2 SVGAGI. Trimming removed 4 bases at V and 10 bases at J, with 11 bases between. In DNA form, the CDR3 reads TGTGCCAGCAGTTCACCATGGAGGGAGCAGTTCTTC. This translates into CASSSPWREQFF.

V is TRBV5-1 and J is TRBJ1-2, with D possibly being TRBD1 (5 bases). The V and J ends lost 1 base and 5 bases respectively, with 9 bases between them. The CDR3 is 13 residues long. Germline V gene sequence: CDR1 SGHRS, CDR2 YFSETQ. The CDR3, as DNA: TGCGCCAGCAGCTTGAGCCAGGGATATGGCTACACCTTC. Translated, it gives CASSLSQGYGYTF.

The chain employs TRBV6-5 and TRBJ1-4, with a weak D call TRBD1 (5 bases). The CDR3 extends over 14 amino acids. V was trimmed by 0 bases and J by 5 bases, leaving 7 bases between them. Germline V gene sequence: CDR1 MNHEY, CDR2 SVGAGI. The CDR3 nucleotides are TGTGCCAGCAGTTACTCTGGGGGGAATGAAAAACTGTTTTTT. This codes for CASSYSGGNEKLFF.

As for this clone: Other DNA sequences in the same sample also yield this CDR3. The J gene is TRBJ1-2, the V gene TRBV25-1, with D perhaps TRBD1 (5 bases). Germline V lookup: CDR1 MGHDK, CDR2 SYGVNS. The CDR3 runs 12 residues. V was pared by 4 bases and J by 5 bases, with 8 bases between. DNA of the CDR3: TGTGCCAGCAGTGGGCAGGGTTATGGCTACACCTTC. Translation gives CASSGQGYGYTF.

The chain links TRBV9 to TRBJ1-2; D unclear. The CDR3 extends over 14 amino acids. Looked up from germline, CDR1 is SGDLS and CDR2 is YYNGEE. The ends were cut back, 4 bases at V and 0 bases at J, with 10 bases in the middle. CDR3 in amino acids: CASSQTQANYGYTF. DNA of the CDR3: TGTGCCAGCAGCCAGACCCAGGCTAACTATGGCTACACCTTC.

The chain carries TRBV30 and TRBJ2-2; TRBD2 aligns across 14 bases. CDR3 size: 19 residues. CDR1 is GTSNPN, CDR2 SVGIG, per germline (reference sequence). V dropped 3 bases and J dropped 5; count of bases not matched to a gene: 14. The CDR3, as DNA: TGTGCCTGGAGCGGGGACTGGACTAGCGGGAGGAGGAAGACCGGGGAGCTGTTTTTT. Its protein is CAWSGDWTSGRRKTGELFF.

Only a few counts were recorded for this clone. This chain joins TRBV6-5 and TRBJ1-1, with TRBD1 as a possible D gene (6 bases). There are 14 residues in the CDR3. The germline V gene has CDR1 MNHEY and CDR2 SVGAGI. V gave up 2 bases and J gave up 4 bases, with 11 bases separating them. The CDR3 loop reads CASSYRRGLTEAFF. CDR3 coding DNA: TGTGCCAGCAGTTACCGCAGGGGCCTCACTGAAGCTTTCTTT.

The chain is built from TRBV6-5 and TRBJ2-7; TRBD1 is a possible D gene (6 bases). The V and J ends lost 11 bases and 7 bases respectively, with 15 bases between them. The CDR3 length is 11 residues. Germline CDR1 and CDR2: MNHEY and SVGAGI. The CDR3 spells CAGGWGREQYF. The CDR3 DNA reads as TGTGCCGGAGGCTGGGGGCGTGAGCAGTACTTC.

The chain is built from TRBV7-2 and TRBJ1-2, with D unclear. The V gene lost 5 bases and the J gene lost 3 bases, with 10 bases spanning the gap. CDR3 length equals 13 residues. Germline V CDR1 and CDR2: SGHTA, FQGNSA. The CDR3 is CASSPVSDYGYTF. In nucleotides, the CDR3 is TGTGCCAGCAGCCCGGTCAGCGACTATGGCTACACCTTC.

This sequence joins TRBV2 and TRBJ1-1; D is perhaps TRBD1 (6 bases). CDR1 and CDR2 from the germline V gene are SNHLY and FYNNEI. The V end was cut by 2 bases, the J end by 4 bases, with 17 bases between. The CDR3 is 16 residues long. The CDR3 spells CASSESPGGGGTEAFF. The CDR3 coding sequence is TGTGCCAGCAGTGAAAGCCCTGGGGGGGGCGGCACTGAAGCTTTCTTT.